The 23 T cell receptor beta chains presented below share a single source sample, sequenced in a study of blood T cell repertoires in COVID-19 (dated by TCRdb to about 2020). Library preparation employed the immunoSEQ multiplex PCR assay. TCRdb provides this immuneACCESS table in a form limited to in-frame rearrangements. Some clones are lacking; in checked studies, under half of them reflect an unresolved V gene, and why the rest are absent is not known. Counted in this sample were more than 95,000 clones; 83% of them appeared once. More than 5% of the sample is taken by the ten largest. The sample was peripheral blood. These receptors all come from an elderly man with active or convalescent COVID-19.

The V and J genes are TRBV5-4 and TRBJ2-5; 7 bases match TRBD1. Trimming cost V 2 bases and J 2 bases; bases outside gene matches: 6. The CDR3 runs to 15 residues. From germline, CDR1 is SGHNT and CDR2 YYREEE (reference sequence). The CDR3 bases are TGTGCCAGCAGCTTCAGGGGGTCAGGGCAAGAGACCCAGTACTTC. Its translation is CASSFRGSGQETQYF. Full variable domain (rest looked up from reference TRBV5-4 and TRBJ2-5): ETGVTQSPTHLIKTRGQQVTLRCSSQSGHNTVSWYQQALGQGPQFIFQYYREEENGRGNFPPRFSGLQFPNYSSELNVNALELDDSALYLCASSFRGSGQETQYFGPGTRLLVL.

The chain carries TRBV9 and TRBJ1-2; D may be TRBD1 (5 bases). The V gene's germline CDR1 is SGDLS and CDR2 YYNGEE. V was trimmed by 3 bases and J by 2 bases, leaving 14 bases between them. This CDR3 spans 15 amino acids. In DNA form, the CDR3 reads TGTGCCAGCAGCGCCATGATGGACACAAACTATGGCTACACCTTC. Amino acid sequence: CASSAMMDTNYGYTF.

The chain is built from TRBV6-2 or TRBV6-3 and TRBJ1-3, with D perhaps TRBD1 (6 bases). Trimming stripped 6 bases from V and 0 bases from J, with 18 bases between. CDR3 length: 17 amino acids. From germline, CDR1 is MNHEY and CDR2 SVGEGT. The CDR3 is CASSRTADSRSGNTIYF. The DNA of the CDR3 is TGTGCCAGCAGCCGGACAGCCGACTCTCGCTCTGGAAACACCATATATTTT.

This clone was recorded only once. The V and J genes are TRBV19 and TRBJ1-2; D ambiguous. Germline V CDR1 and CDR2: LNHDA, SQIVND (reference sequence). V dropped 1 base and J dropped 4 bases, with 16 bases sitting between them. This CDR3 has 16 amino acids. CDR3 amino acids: CASSIGKGGEAYGYTF. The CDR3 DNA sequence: TGTGCCAGTAGTATAGGAAAAGGCGGGGAAGCCTATGGCTACACCTTC.

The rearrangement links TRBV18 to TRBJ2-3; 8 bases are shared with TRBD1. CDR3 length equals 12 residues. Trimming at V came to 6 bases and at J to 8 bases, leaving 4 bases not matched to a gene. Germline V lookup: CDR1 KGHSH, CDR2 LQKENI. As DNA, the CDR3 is TGTGCCAGCTCTCCTCAGGGGGCTACGCAGTATTTT. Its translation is CASSPQGATQYF. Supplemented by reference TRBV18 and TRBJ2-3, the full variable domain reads NAGVMQNPRHLVRRRGQEARLRCSPMKGHSHVYWYRQLPEEGLKFMVYLQKENIIDESGMPKERFSAEFPKEGPSILRIQQVVRGDSAAYFCASSPQGATQYFGPGTRLTVL.

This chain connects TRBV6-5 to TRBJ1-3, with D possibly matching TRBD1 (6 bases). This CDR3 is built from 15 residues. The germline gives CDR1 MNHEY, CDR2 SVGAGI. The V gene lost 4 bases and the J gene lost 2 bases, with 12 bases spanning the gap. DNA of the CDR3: TGTGCCAGCAGTTCCCTTCCAGGGGCTGGAAACACCATATATTTT. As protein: CASSSLPGAGNTIYF.

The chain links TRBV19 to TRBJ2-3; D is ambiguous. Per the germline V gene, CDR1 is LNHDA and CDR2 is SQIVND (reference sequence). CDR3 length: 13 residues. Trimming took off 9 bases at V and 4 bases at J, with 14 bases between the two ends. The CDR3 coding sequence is TGTGCCAGCTCAACGGTCATAGCAGATACGCAGTATTTT. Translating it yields CASSTVIADTQYF. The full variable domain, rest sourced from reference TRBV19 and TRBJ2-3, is DGGITQSPKYLFRKEGQNVTLSCEQNLNHDAMYWYRQDPGQGLRLIYYSQIVNDFQKGDIAEGYSVSREKKESFPLTVTSAQKNPTAFYLCASSTVIADTQYFGPGTRLTVL.

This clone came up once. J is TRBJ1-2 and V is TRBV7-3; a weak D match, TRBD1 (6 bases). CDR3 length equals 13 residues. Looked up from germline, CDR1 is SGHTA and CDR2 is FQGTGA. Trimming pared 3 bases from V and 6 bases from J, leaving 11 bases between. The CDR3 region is CASSFRGMDGYTF. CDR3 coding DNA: TGTGCCAGCAGCTTTAGGGGGATGGATGGCTACACCTTC.

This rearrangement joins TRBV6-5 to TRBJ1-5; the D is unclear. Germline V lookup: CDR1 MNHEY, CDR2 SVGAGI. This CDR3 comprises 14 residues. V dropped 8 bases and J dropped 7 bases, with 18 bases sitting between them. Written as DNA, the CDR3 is TGTGCCAGCGGCCCTACAGTGGGAGGCCAGCCCCAGCATTTT. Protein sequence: CASGPTVGGQPQHF.

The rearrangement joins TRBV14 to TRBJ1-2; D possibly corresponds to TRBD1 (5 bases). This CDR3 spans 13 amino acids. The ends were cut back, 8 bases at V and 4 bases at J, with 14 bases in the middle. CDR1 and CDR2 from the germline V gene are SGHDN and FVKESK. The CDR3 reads CASGADMLYGYTF. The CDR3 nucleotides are TGTGCCAGCGGGGCCGATATGCTCTATGGCTACACCTTC.

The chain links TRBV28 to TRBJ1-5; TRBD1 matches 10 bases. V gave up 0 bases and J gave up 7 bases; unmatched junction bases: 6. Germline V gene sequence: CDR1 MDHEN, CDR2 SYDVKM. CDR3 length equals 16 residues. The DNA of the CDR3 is TGTGCCAGCAGTTTATGGGGACAGGGGATGGGACAGCCCCAGCATTTT. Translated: CASSLWGQGMGQPQHF.

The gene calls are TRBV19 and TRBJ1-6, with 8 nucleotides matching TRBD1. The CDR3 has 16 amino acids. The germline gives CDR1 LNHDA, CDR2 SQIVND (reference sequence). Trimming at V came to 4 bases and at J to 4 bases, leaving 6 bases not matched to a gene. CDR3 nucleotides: TGTGCCAGTAGTACAACGGACAGGGCTTATAATTCACCCCTCCACTTT. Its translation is CASSTTDRAYNSPLHF.

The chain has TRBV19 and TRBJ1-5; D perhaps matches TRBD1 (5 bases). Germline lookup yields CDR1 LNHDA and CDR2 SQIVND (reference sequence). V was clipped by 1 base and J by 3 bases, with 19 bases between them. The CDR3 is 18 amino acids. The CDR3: CASSIGPPSGTINQPQHF. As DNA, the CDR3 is TGTGCCAGTAGTATAGGCCCCCCCTCGGGGACTATCAATCAGCCCCAGCATTTT.

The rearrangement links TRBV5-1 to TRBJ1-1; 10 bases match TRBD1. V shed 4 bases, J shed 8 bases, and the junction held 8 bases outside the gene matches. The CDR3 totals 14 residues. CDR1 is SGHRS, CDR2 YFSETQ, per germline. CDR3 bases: TGCGCCAGCAGCCCCGGGACAGGGGTATCGGAAGCTTTCTTT. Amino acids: CASSPGTGVSEAFF.

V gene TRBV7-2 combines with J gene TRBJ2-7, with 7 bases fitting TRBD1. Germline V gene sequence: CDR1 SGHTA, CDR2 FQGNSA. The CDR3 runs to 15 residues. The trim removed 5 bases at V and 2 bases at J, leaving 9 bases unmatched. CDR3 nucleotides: TGTGCCAGCAGCAACCCGACAGGGTTCCCCTACGAGCAGTACTTC. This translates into CASSNPTGFPYEQYF.

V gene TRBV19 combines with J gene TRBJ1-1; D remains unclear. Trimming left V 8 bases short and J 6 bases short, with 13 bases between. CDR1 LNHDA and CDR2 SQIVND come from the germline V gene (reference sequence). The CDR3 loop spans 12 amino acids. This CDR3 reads CASGSLFSEAFF. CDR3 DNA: TGTGCCAGTGGGAGTCTTTTTTCTGAAGCTTTCTTT.

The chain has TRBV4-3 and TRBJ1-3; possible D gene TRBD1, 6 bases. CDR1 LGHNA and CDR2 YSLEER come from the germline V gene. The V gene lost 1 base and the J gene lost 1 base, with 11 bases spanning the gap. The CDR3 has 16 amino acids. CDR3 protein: CASSQAHTGSGNTIYF. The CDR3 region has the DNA TGCGCCAGCAGCCAAGCTCACACAGGGTCTGGAAACACCATATATTTT.

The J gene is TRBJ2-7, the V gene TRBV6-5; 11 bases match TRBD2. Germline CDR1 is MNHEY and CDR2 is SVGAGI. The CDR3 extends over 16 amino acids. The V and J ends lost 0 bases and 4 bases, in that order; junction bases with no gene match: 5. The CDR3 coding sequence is TGTGCCAGCAGTTACTCTCTAGCGGGGGGATATTACGAGCAGTACTTC. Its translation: CASSYSLAGGYYEQYF.

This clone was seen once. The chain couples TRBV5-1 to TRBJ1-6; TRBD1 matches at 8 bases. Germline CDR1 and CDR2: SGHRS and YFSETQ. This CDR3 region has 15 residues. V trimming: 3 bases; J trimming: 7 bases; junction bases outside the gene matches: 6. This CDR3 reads CASSSGQGKNSPLHF. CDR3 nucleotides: TGCGCCAGCAGCTCCGGACAGGGAAAAAATTCACCCCTCCACTTT.

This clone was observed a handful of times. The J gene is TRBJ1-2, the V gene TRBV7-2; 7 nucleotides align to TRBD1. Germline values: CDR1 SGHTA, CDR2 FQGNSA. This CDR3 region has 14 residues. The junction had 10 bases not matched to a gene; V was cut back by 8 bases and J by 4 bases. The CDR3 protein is CASAPGQVIYGYTF. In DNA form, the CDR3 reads TGTGCCAGCGCACCCGGACAGGTGATCTATGGCTACACCTTC.

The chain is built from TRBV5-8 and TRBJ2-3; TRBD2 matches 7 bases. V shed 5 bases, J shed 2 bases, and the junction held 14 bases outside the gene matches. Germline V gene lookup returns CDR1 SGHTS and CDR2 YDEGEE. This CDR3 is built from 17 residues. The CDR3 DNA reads TGTGCCAGCAGTCGACTCACCGGGACTACTAACACAGATACGCAGTATTTT. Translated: CASSRLTGTTNTDTQYF.

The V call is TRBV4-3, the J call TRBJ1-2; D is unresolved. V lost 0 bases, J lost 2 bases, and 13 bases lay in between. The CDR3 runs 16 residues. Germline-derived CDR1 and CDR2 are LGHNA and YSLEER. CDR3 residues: CASSQEAGRQNYGYTF. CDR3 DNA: TGCGCCAGCAGCCAAGAAGCTGGGCGCCAGAACTATGGCTACACCTTC.

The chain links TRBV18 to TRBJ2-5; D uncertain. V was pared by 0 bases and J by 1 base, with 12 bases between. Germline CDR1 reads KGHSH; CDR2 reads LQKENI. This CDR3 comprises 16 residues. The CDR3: CASSPPVQATQETQYF. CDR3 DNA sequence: TGTGCCAGCTCACCACCGGTCCAGGCGACCCAAGAGACCCAGTACTTC.